This is a list of T cell receptor beta chains from one sample in a study of shared clonotypes between healthy human individuals. The assay was immunoSEQ multiplex PCR, and TCRdb's table has in-frame clones only and misses some. The sample yields some 500,000 clones, 90% to 97% seen once. The source material was naive CD4+ T cells sorted from blood. The receptors were gathered from a woman in her 30s in good health. Each CDR3 is given with its conserved first and last residue. Fields, in order: clone size, D gene, V gene, J gene, CDR3 protein, CDR3 DNA. The D gene is left open where the match is weak. The listing skips clone size in some rows; elsewhere it reads once, few, many or a size class.

-	TRBD2	TRBV28	TRBJ2-5	CASSFSPGLAQEYF	TGTGCCAGCAGTTTCTCTCCGGGACTAGCGCAAGAGTACTTC
-	TRBD2	TRBV5-6	TRBJ2-7	CASSLEGGQLQLAPYEQYF	TGTGCCAGCAGCTTGGAGGGTGGGCAGCTACAACTAGCGCCCTACGAGCAGTACTTC
-	TRBD1	TRBV11-2	TRBJ2-2	CASNGQGGTGELFF	TGTGCCAGCAACGGACAGGGGGGAACCGGGGAGCTGTTTTTT
-	TRBD1	TRBV19	TRBJ1-5	CASSTGTGGNQPQHF	TGTGCCAGTAGCACCGGGACAGGGGGCAACCAGCCCCAGCATTTT
-	-	TRBV19	TRBJ2-3	CASGGIEGSTDTQYF	TGTGCCAGTGGGGGGATTGAGGGGAGCACAGATACGCAGTATTTT
-	TRBD1	TRBV18	TRBJ1-2	CASLDRGPRYGYTF	TGTGCCAGCTTAGACAGGGGGCCTCGCTATGGCTACACCTTC
-	-	TRBV6-1	TRBJ1-5	CASSDEFSNQPQHF	TGTGCCAGCAGTGACGAGTTTAGCAATCAGCCCCAGCATTTT
-	-	TRBV11-1	TRBJ1-1	CASSPTPWGRGGMNTEAFF	TGTGCCAGCAGCCCCACACCCTGGGGGCGCGGAGGGATGAACACTGAAGCTTTCTTT
-	TRBD1	TRBV29-1	TRBJ2-1	CSVGGTGGNEQFF	TGCAGCGTTGGAGGGACAGGGGGCAATGAGCAGTTCTTC
-	-	TRBV4-1	TRBJ2-7	CASSQDLGDPYEQYF	TGCGCCAGCAGCCAAGATCTCGGAGACCCCTACGAGCAGTACTTC
-	TRBD1	TRBV30	TRBJ1-4	CAWSPKQGANEKLFF	TGTGCCTGGAGTCCTAAACAGGGGGCTAATGAAAAACTGTTTTTT
-	-	TRBV11-3	TRBJ1-6	CASSLGGESPLHF	TGTGCCAGCAGCTTAGGCGGGGAATCACCCCTCCACTTT
-	TRBD2	TRBV27	TRBJ2-3	CASRGLAGVVSTDTQYF	TGTGCCAGCAGGGGACTAGCGGGAGTAGTTTCTACAGATACGCAGTATTTT
-	-	TRBV28	TRBJ1-1	CASSASNTEAFF	TGTGCCAGCAGTGCTTCGAACACTGAAGCTTTCTTT
-	TRBD1	TRBV28	TRBJ1-2	CASSSPGQGPANYGYTF	TGTGCCAGCAGTTCCCCGGGACAGGGGCCAGCTAACTATGGCTACACCTTC
-	-	TRBV18	TRBJ2-3	CASSRQPTDTQYF	TGTGCCAGCTCGCGACAGCCCACAGATACGCAGTATTTT
-	TRBD2	TRBV5-8	TRBJ2-1	CASSLSLAGSQNYNEQFF	TGTGCCAGCAGCTTGAGTCTAGCGGGATCCCAAAACTACAATGAGCAGTTCTTC
-	TRBD2	TRBV28	TRBJ2-7	CASRSSGRDFYEQYF	TGTGCCAGCAGATCGAGCGGGAGGGATTTCTACGAGCAGTACTTC
once	-	TRBV11-3	TRBJ1-4	CASSWRQVGTNEKLFF	TGTGCCAGCAGCTGGCGGCAGGTGGGAACTAATGAAAAACTGTTTTTT
-	-	TRBV6-5	TRBJ2-6	CASSYAKASGANVLTF	TGTGCCAGCAGTTACGCCAAGGCTTCTGGGGCCAACGTCCTGACTTTC
-	TRBD2	TRBV27	TRBJ2-1	CASSLGGRLGEQFF	TGTGCCAGCAGTTTGGGGGGGAGGCTAGGTGAGCAGTTCTTC
-	TRBD1	TRBV28	TRBJ1-5	CASSPGQGADQPQHF	TGTGCCAGCAGTCCTGGACAGGGGGCGGATCAGCCCCAGCATTTT
-	TRBD1	TRBV7-6	TRBJ2-5	CASSPRGAGGWGETQYF	TGTGCCAGCAGCCCCCGGGGCGCAGGGGGCTGGGGGGAGACCCAGTACTTC
-	-	TRBV6-1	TRBJ1-4	CASSGTGYNIHEKLFF	TGTGCCAGCAGTGGTACAGGATACAATATTCATGAAAAACTGTTTTTT
few	TRBD1	TRBV7-9	TRBJ2-7	CASSWGQGYEQYF	TGTGCCAGCAGCTGGGGACAGGGGTACGAGCAGTACTTC
-	TRBD1	TRBV7-9	TRBJ2-7	CASSSDRGDYEQYF	TGTGCCAGCAGCTCGGACAGGGGCGACTACGAGCAGTACTTC
-	-	TRBV19	TRBJ2-1	CASAPGERYNEQFF	TGTGCCAGTGCCCCCGGGGAGCGGTACAATGAGCAGTTCTTC
once	TRBD2	TRBV4-1	TRBJ2-2	CASSRKGLAGGSGELFF	TGCGCCAGCAGCCGAAAGGGACTAGCGGGAGGTAGCGGGGAGCTGTTTTTT
-	TRBD2	TRBV7-1	TRBJ2-7	CASSLRLAGSSYEQYF	TGTGCCAGCAGCTTAAGACTAGCGGGTTCCTCCTACGAGCAGTACTTC
-	-	TRBV6-1	TRBJ2-7	CASSEAGRRYEQYF	TGTGCCAGCAGTGAAGCGGGGAGGAGGTACGAGCAGTACTTC
-	TRBD2	TRBV10-1	TRBJ2-4	CASSEAWLAGGKNIQYF	TGCGCCAGCAGTGAGGCATGGCTAGCGGGAGGCAAAAACATTCAGTACTTC
-	TRBD2	TRBV15	TRBJ2-3	CATSRVGSGITQYF	TGTGCCACCAGCAGAGTTGGTAGCGGGATAACGCAGTATTTT
-	-	TRBV28	TRBJ2-7	CASSTSGEGVGGEQYF	TGTGCCAGCAGTACCTCAGGGGAAGGAGTCGGAGGCGAGCAGTACTTC
-	-	TRBV6-1	TRBJ1-5	CASSDGLGLGQPQHF	TGTGCCAGCAGTGATGGGTTGGGGTTAGGGCAGCCCCAGCATTTT
-	-	TRBV7-9	TRBJ2-7	CASRPSSTTGQYF	TGTGCCAGCAGACCCTCCTCGACAACGGGGCAGTACTTC
-	-	TRBV7-3	TRBJ2-7	CASSLGPQGPEQYF	TGTGCCAGCAGCTTAGGGCCCCAAGGTCCCGAGCAGTACTTC
-	TRBD1	TRBV11-1	TRBJ2-7	CASSKDRGPYEQYF	TGTGCCAGCAGCAAGGACAGGGGACCCTACGAGCAGTACTTC
-	-	TRBV19	TRBJ2-7	CASSITAGDREQYF	TGTGCCAGTAGTATTACGGCGGGAGACAGGGAGCAGTACTTC
-	-	TRBV5-5	TRBJ2-7	CASSLSLFPEGGNYEQYF	TGTGCCAGCAGCTTGTCTTTGTTCCCGGAAGGGGGAAATTACGAGCAGTACTTC
once	TRBD2	TRBV11-2	TRBJ2-7	CASRGLAGTFHEQYF	TGTGCCAGCAGGGGACTAGCGGGCACGTTCCACGAGCAGTACTTC
-	TRBD1	TRBV28	TRBJ2-7	CASSLVLRQGAYEQYF	TGTGCCAGCAGTTTGGTTCTCCGACAGGGGGCCTACGAGCAGTACTTC
-	TRBD1	TRBV19	TRBJ2-1	CASTRQGGYNEQFF	TGTGCCAGTACAAGACAGGGGGGATACAATGAGCAGTTCTTC
-	-	TRBV29-1	TRBJ1-1	CSLAEGLNTEAFF	TGCAGCCTTGCCGAGGGGTTGAACACTGAAGCTTTCTTT
once	-	TRBV28	TRBJ2-7	CASSFAPLGYEQYF	TGTGCCAGCAGTTTCGCCCCATTGGGATACGAGCAGTACTTC
-	-	TRBV6-4	TRBJ2-7	CASRKEDYEQYF	TGTGCCAGCAGGAAGGAGGACTACGAGCAGTACTTC
-	TRBD1	TRBV6-6	TRBJ1-3	CASASGRRGRGNTIYF	TGTGCCAGCGCATCTGGGAGGAGGGGGCGAGGAAACACCATATATTTT
-	TRBD1	TRBV6-6	TRBJ1-5	CASSRRDRGPPQHF	TGTGCCAGCAGTCGACGGGACAGGGGACCGCCCCAGCATTTT
-	TRBD1	TRBV6-1	TRBJ1-3	CASRTGQRPGNTIYF	TGTGCCAGCAGGACGGGACAGAGACCTGGAAACACCATATATTTT
once	-	TRBV2	TRBJ2-7	CASTPGRSEQYF	TGTGCCAGCACCCCCGGTCGGTCCGAGCAGTACTTC
-	-	TRBV21-1	TRBJ2-1	CASTTYQGLSYNEQFF	TGTGCCAGCACCACATATCAGGGGCTTTCCTACAATGAGCAGTTCTTC
once	TRBD1	TRBV5-1	TRBJ2-7	CASSSGQGYEQYF	TGCGCCAGCAGCTCGGGACAGGGCTACGAGCAGTACTTC
-	-	TRBV11-2	TRBJ1-1	CASSLDPQDTEAFF	TGTGCCAGCAGCTTAGACCCACAGGACACTGAAGCTTTCTTT
-	TRBD1	TRBV30	TRBJ1-5	CAWTGGRDQPQHF	TGTGCCTGGACAGGGGGCAGGGATCAGCCCCAGCATTTT
-	-	TRBV6-1	TRBJ1-4	CASSRTATNEKLFF	TGTGCCAGCAGTAGGACGGCAACTAATGAAAAACTGTTTTTT
-	TRBD1	TRBV6-1	TRBJ2-7	CASSEIDRGNEQYF	TGTGCCAGCAGTGAAATCGACAGGGGGAACGAGCAGTACTTC
-	-	TRBV6-5	TRBJ2-7	CASSYSTASYEQYF	TGTGCCAGCAGTTACTCGACAGCTTCCTACGAGCAGTACTTC
few	-	TRBV13	TRBJ1-3	CASSPIGGNTIYF	TGTGCCAGCAGCCCGATTGGTGGAAACACCATATATTTT
-	TRBD1	TRBV18	TRBJ2-2	CASSRTQADRGPNTGELFF	TGTGCCAGCTCTCGAACCCAAGCGGACAGGGGGCCGAACACCGGGGAGCTGTTTTTT
-	-	TRBV7-9	TRBJ1-2	CASSADSYIGYTF	TGTGCCAGCAGCGCGGACAGTTATATTGGCTACACCTTC